This T cell receptor (beta chain) was found in a study of Ad26.COV2.S vaccination and SARS-CoV-2 variants. Study details: Ad26.COV2.S, an intramuscular injection, was given once or twice 56 days apart. Overall study findings and caveats: Possible underestimation of total T cell responses by the TCR breadth and depth analyses was noted. People given the vaccine had a wider spike-specific TCR breadth than placebo recipients did. With respect to non-spike TCR breadth, vaccine and placebo recipients were similar.

In regard to this clone: The antigen remains unidentified.

Profiled with immunoSEQ multiplex PCR; TCRdb holds only in-frame clones, not every one. Of 300,000 to 350,000 clones listed, about 87% were seen once; the top ten hold around 5.8%. The CDR3 spans 15 residues. The germline V gene encodes CDR1 SGHNT and CDR2 YYREEE (reference sequence). V shed 0 bases and J shed 4 bases, with 8 bases lying between them. Regarding treatment: about 20 received Ad26.COV2.S at low or high dose, single or two shots; 5 received placebo; per-sample allocation not given. Samples were taken on day 63 after the first vaccine or placebo injection. The chain employs TRBV5-4 and TRBJ2-6; perhaps D is TRBD1 or TRBD2 (5 bases each). This specimen was peripheral blood, taken in a trial of Ad26.COV2.S vaccine versus placebo. This TCR was recovered from a person between 18 and 65 years old who received the Ad26.COV2.S COVID-19 vaccine or a placebo. Written as DNA, the CDR3 is TGTGCCAGCAGCTTGGGGGGGACGGGGGCCAACGTCCTGACTTTC. Amino acids: CASSLGGTGANVLTF.